The rows below give T cell receptor beta chains drawn from one sample of a study of Ad26.COV2.S vaccination and SARS-CoV-2 variants. Measured with immunoSEQ multiplex PCR; TCRdb has only the in-frame clones, and not every one. The sample carries a few hundred thousand clones, more than 75% recorded once. The sequencing here drew on peripheral blood, taken in a trial of Ad26.COV2.S vaccine versus placebo. These receptors came from a person aged 18 to 59 who received the Ad26.COV2.S COVID-19 vaccine or a placebo. Both conserved end residues are part of each CDR3. D genes are given only for firm matches. Clone size is stated in some rows and not others, as once, few, many or a class when expanded.

D | J | V | size | DNA | CDR3
. | TRBJ2-2 | TRBV4-2 | . | TGTGCCAGCAGCCAAGAAGGGTGGCCTAACACCGGGGAGCTGTTTTTT | CASSQEGWPNTGELFF
TRBD2 | TRBJ2-3 | TRBV27 | . | TGTGCCAGCAGTCCACCAGCGGGGACCACAGATACGCAGTATTTT | CASSPPAGTTDTQYF
. | TRBJ2-2 | TRBV7-2 | . | TGTGCCAGCAGCTTAGAAGGGACACGGACCGGGGAGCTGTTTTTT | CASSLEGTRTGELFF
. | TRBJ2-7 | TRBV5-6 | once | TGTGCCAGCAGCTTGGTAGGCGAGCAGTACTTC | CASSLVGEQYF
. | TRBJ1-5 | TRBV7-6 | . | TGTGCCAGCAGCTTAGATCCGGCAGGGGACAATCAGCCCCAGCATTTT | CASSLDPAGDNQPQHF
TRBD1 | TRBJ1-3 | TRBV7-2 | . | TGTGCCAGCAGCTTTCCCGGACAGGGACGAGGGAACACCATATATTTT | CASSFPGQGRGNTIYF
. | TRBJ2-3 | TRBV29-1 | once | TGCAGCGTTTGGAGGTTCACAGATACGCAGTATTTT | CSVWRFTDTQYF
. | TRBJ2-2 | TRBV18 | . | TGTGCCAGCTCCCGAACTTACACCGGGGAGCTGTTTTTT | CASSRTYTGELFF
. | TRBJ1-1 | TRBV6-5 | . | TGTGCCAGCATTCGAGACCTGAACACTGAAGCTTTCTTT | CASIRDLNTEAFF
. | TRBJ2-5 | TRBV4-1 | . | TGCGCCAGCAGCCAAGATCAGGGCTGGGAGCAAGAGACCCAGTACTTC | CASSQDQGWEQETQYF
. | TRBJ2-2 | TRBV5-1 | . | TGCGCCAGCAGCGTTGAGTGGGGGCTTCTGGGGGAGCTGTTTTTT | CASSVEWGLLGELFF
. | TRBJ1-4 | TRBV10-1 | . | TGCGCCAGCAGTTCCATCATGAAAACTAATGAAAAACTGTTTTTT | CASSSIMKTNEKLFF
TRBD2 | TRBJ2-1 | TRBV9 | . | TGTGCCAGCAGCTTTGGTTCGGCGGGAGAGAAGGGCAATGAGCAGTTCTTC | CASSFGSAGEKGNEQFF
. | TRBJ2-7 | TRBV3-1/TRBV3-2 | once | TGTGCCAGCAGCCGCAGATCCAGCTCGCCTACCTACGAGCAGTACTTC | CASSRRSSSPTYEQYF
TRBD2 | TRBJ2-2 | TRBV7-7 | . | TGTGCCAGCAGCGAGCCATTCCCCTCTACTCTAGCGGGAGGGTGGACCGGGGAGCTGTTTTTT | CASSEPFPSTLAGGWTGELFF
TRBD1 | TRBJ2-3 | TRBV6-6 | . | TGTGCCAGCAGTGTACACAGGGGAGATACGCAGTATTTT | CASSVHRGDTQYF
TRBD2 | TRBJ2-3 | TRBV2 | . | TGTGCCAGCCAGACTAGCGGGGGGGAAGACGGCACAGATACGCAGTATTTT | CASQTSGGEDGTDTQYF
TRBD1 | TRBJ2-1 | TRBV9 | . | TGTGCCAGCAGCGCACAACCGGGACAGGGCTACAATGAGCAGTTCTTC | CASSAQPGQGYNEQFF
. | TRBJ2-2 | TRBV2 | . | TGTGCCAGCAGTGATCTAAGTGGAGGGGCCGGGGAGCTGTTTTTT | CASSDLSGGAGELFF
TRBD1 | TRBJ2-2 | TRBV27 | . | TGTGCCAGCAGACCCCAGAGGGGGCGTAACACCGGGGAGCTGTTTTTT | CASRPQRGRNTGELFF
. | TRBJ1-2 | TRBV6-1 | . | TGTGCCAGCAGTGAATTAAGGACATCCCGTTATGGCTACACCTTC | CASSELRTSRYGYTF
. | TRBJ1-4 | TRBV3-1/TRBV3-2 | . | TGTGCCAGCAGCCAAGATATTTTGGGGGTAGAAAAACTGTTTTTT | CASSQDILGVEKLFF
. | TRBJ1-1 | TRBV6-1 | . | TGTGCCAGCAGTGAACTCAACGGGAACACTGAAGCTTTCTTT | CASSELNGNTEAFF
TRBD1 | TRBJ2-2 | TRBV11-2 | once | TGTGCCAGCAGCTCACAGAGGGGGCCTGGTCGACCCGGGGAGCTGTTTTTT | CASSSQRGPGRPGELFF
TRBD1 | TRBJ1-4 | TRBV18 | . | TGTGCCAGCTCCCAGACGGGACAGAGAAATGAAAAACTGTTTTTT | CASSQTGQRNEKLFF
. | TRBJ2-7 | TRBV10-3 | . | TGTGCCATCAGTGAGGGGGCCGACGAGCAGTACTTC | CAISEGADEQYF
TRBD2 | TRBJ2-3 | TRBV29-1 | . | TGCAGCGTTTCCAGCGGGAGAGTCACAGATACGCAGTATTTT | CSVSSGRVTDTQYF
. | TRBJ2-6 | TRBV6-4 | once | TGTGCCAGCAGGGCCGTTAGGGGGATCTCTGGGGCCAACGTCCTGACTTTC | CASRAVRGISGANVLTF
. | TRBJ2-2 | TRBV5-4 | . | TGTGCCAGCAGCTTGGTTGACACCGGGGAGCTGTTTTTT | CASSLVDTGELFF